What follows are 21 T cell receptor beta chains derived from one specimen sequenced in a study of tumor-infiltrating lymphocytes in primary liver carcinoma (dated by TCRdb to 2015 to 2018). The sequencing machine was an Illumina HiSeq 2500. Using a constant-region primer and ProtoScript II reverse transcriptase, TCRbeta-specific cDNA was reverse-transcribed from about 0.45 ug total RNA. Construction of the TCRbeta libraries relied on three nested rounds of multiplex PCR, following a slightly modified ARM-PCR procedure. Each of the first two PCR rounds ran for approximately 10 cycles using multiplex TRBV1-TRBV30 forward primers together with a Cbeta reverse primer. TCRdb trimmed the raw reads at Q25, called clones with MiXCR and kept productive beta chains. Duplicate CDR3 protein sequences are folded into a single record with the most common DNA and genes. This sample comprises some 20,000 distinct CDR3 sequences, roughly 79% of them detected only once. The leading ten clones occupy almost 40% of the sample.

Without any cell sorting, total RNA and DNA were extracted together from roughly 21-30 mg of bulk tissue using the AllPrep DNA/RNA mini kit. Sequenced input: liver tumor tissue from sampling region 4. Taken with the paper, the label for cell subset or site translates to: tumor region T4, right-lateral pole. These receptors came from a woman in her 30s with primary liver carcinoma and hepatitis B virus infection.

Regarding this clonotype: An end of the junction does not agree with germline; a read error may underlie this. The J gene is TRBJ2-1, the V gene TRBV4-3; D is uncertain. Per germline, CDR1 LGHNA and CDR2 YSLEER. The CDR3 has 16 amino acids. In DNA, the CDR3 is TGCGCCAGCAGCCAAGATGATGGAAGCTCCTACAATGAGCAGTCCTTC. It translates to CASSQDDGSSYNEQSF.

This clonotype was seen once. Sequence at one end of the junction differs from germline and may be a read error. CDR3 nucleotides: TGTGGCAGCAGTGTGACAGGGATCTACGAGCAGTACTTC. Encoded protein: CGSSVTGIYEQYF. The chain has TRBV6-2 or TRBV6-3 and TRBJ2-7; 7 bases align to TRBD1. CDR1 and CDR2 (germline): MNHEY, SVGEGT. This CDR3 contains 13 residues.

This CDR3 reads CASSSPRLGENTGELFF. CDR3 DNA sequence: TGTGCCAGCAGCTCCCCTAGGTTGGGGGAGAACACCGGGGAGCTGTTTTTT. The chain uses TRBV7-8 and TRBJ2-2; the D call may be TRBD1 or TRBD2 (5 bases each). The CDR3 has 17 amino acids. V dropped 4 bases and J dropped 1 base, with 16 bases sitting between them. Per germline, CDR1 SGHVS and CDR2 FQNEAQ.

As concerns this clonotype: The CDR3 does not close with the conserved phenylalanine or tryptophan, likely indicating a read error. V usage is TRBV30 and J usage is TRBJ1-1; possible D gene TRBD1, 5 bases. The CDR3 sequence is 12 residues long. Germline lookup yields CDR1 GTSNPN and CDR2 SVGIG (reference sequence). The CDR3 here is CALEGLNTQAFY. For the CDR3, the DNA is TGTGCCCTAGAGGGACTGAACACTCAAGCTTTCTAT.

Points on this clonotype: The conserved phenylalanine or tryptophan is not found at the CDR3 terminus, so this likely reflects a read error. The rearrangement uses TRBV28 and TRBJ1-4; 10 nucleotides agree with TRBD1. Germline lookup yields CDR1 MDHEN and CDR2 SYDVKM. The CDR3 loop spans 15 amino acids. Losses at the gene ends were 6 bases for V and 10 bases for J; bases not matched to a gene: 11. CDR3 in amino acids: CASRPFRDRGGKLFS. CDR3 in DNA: TGTGCCAGCAGGCCGTTCCGGGACAGGGGTGGAAAACTGTTTTCT.

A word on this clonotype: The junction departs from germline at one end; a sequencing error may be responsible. In nucleotides, the CDR3 is TGTGCCAGCAGCCCTGACGGCAAGGGGAACACCGAGGAGCTGTTTTTT. Protein: CASSPDGKGNTEELFF. The rearrangement joins TRBV11-3 to TRBJ2-2; D might be TRBD1 (5 bases). The CDR3 has 16 amino acids. Germline CDR1 SGHNT, CDR2 YENEEA.

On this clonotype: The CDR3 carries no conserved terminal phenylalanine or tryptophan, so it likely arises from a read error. DNA for the CDR3: TGTGCCAGCAGCTCTCCTGGGACGGCTACCTACGAGCAGTACAAC. This translates into CASSSPGTATYEQYN. The genes are TRBV11-2 and TRBJ2-7; tentatively, D is TRBD1 or TRBD2 (5 bases each). Germline V gene sequence: CDR1 SGHAT, CDR2 FQNNGV. This CDR3 contains 15 residues. V lost 4 bases, J lost 2 bases, and 15 bases lay in between.

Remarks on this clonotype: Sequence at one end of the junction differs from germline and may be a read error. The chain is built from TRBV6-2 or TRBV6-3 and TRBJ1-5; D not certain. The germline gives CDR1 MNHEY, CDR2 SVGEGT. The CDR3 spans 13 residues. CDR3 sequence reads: CAISYRDNQPQHF. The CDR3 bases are TGTGCCATCAGTTACCGAGACAATCAGCCTCAGCATTTT.

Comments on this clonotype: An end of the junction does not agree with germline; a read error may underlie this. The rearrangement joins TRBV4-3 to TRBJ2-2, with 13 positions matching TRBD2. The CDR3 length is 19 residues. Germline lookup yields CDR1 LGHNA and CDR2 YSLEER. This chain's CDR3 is CASSVLAGGPRSNNGEPFF. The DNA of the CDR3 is TGCGCCAGCAGCGTACTAGCGGGAGGGCCACGTTCGAACAACGGGGAGCCGTTTTTT.

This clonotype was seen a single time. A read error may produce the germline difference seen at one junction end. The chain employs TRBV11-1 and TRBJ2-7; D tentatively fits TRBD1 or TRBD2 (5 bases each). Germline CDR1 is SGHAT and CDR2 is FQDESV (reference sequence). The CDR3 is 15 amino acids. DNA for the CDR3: TGTGACAACAGCCCCCGGGACGCCCGTTTCTACGAGCACTACTTC. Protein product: CDNSPRDARFYEHYF.

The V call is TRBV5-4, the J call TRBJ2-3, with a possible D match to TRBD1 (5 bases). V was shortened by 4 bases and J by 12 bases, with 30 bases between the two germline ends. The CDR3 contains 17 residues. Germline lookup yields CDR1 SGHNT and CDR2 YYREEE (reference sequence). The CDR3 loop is CASSVDGHPQPTDAQYF. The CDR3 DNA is TGTGCCAGCAGCGTAGACGGACACCCTCAACCCACAGATGCACAGTATTTT.

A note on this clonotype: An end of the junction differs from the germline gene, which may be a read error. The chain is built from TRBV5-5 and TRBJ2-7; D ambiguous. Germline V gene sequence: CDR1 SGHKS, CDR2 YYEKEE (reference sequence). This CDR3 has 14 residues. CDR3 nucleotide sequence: TGTACCAGCAGCTTCGAACAGAATATCCACGAGCAGTACTTC. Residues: CTSSFEQNIHEQYF.

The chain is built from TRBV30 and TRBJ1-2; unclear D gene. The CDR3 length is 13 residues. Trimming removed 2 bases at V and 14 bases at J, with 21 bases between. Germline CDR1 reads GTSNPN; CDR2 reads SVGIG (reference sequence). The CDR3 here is CAWSPATGMPGTF. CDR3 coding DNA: TGTGCCTGGAGTCCAGCCACGGGGATGCCTGGGACCTTC.

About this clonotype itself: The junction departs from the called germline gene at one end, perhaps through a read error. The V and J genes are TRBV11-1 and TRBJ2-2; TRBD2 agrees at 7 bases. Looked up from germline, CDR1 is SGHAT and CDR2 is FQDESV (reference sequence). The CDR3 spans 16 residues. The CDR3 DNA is TGTGTCAGCTGCAGGCTTATGGCGGGAGTGTCCGGGGAGCTGTTTTTT. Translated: CVSCRLMAGVSGELFF. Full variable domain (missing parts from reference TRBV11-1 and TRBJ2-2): EAEVAQSPRYKITEKSQAVAFWCDPISGHATLYWYRQILGQGPELLVQFQDESVVDDSQLPKDRFSAERLKGVDSTLKIQPAELGDSAMYLCVSCRLMAGVSGELFFGEGSRLTVL.

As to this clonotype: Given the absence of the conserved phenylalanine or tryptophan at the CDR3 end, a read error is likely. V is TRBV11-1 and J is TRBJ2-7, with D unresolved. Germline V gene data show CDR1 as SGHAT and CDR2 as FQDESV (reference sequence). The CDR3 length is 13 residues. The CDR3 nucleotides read TGTGACATCAGCTTAGGATACCTCCGCGAACAGTACTTA. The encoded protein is CDISLGYLREQYL.

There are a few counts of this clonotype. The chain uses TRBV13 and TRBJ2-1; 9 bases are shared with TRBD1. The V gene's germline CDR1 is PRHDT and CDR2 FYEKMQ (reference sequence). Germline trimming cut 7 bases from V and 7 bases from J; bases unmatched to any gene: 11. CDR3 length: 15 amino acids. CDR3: CASTPGQGPWNEQFF. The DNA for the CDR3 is TGTGCCAGCACCCCGGGACAGGGACCGTGGAATGAGCAGTTCTTC.

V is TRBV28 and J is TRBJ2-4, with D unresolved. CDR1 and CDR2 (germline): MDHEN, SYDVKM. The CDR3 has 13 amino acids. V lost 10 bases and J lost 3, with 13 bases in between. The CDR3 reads CAISRLVKNIQYF. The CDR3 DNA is TGTGCCATCAGCCGATTAGTCAAAAACATTCAGTACTTC. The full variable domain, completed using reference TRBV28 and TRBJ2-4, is DVKVTQSSRYLVKRTGEKVFLECVQDMDHENMFWYRQDPGLGLRLIYFSYDVKMKEKGDIPEGYSVSREKKERFSLILESASTNQTSMYLCAISRLVKNIQYFGAGTRLSVL.

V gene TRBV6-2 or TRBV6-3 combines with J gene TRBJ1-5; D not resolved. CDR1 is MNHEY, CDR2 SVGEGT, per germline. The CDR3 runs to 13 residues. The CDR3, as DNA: TGTGCAGGCAGTTACCGCGACAATCAGCCCCAGCATTTT. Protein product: CAGSYRDNQPQHF.

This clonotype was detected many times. CDR3 coding DNA: TGTGCCAGCAGCTCCGACAGCTACGAGCAGTACTTC. This translates into CASSSDSYEQYF. The V gene is TRBV11-1, the J gene TRBJ2-7; D perhaps matches TRBD1 (5 bases). CDR1 and CDR2 from the germline V gene are SGHAT and FQDESV (reference sequence). The CDR3 is 12 residues long. The V and J ends lost 4 bases and 3 bases respectively, with 7 bases between them.

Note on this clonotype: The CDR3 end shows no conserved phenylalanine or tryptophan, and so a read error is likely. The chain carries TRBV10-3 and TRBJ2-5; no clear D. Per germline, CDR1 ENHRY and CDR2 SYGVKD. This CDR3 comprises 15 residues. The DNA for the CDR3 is TGTGCCATCACTGAATCGGCTACCAGACAAGAGATCCAGTACTTA. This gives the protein CAITESATRQEIQYL.

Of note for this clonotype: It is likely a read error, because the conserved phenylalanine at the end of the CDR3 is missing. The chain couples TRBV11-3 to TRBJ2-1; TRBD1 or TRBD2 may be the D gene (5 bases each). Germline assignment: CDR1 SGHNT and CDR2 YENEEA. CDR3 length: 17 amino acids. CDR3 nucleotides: TGTGTCAGCAGCTTAGATCTGGCAGGGAGTTCCTACAGTGAGCAGTTCTTA. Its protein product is CVSSLDLAGSSYSEQFL.